These 22 T cell receptor beta chains originate from one sample sequenced in a study of T-cell memory formation after mild COVID-19 (dated by TCRdb to the early 2020s). Preparation of the library involved 5' RACE. The listed sequencing device is Illumina NovaSeq 6000. Starting from the raw public reads, TCRdb applied fastp trimming at Q25, assembled clones with MiXCR and retained in-frame beta chains. Rows are combined by CDR3 protein, so each entry shows the most common genes and DNA. This sample lists more than 10,000 distinct CDR3 sequences; 16% were detected once. The ten top clones hold about three fifths of the sample. Material: PBMCs or a T cell subset sorted from them (not recorded which). The receptor set was obtained from a man between 18 and 35 years old who had mild COVID-19 (a few samples of this study predate the infection). The sample titles of this study are shuffled in the database, so cell type and time point are left out; the donor was told from shared clones.

The chain recombines TRBV4-2 with TRBJ2-7, with D possibly being TRBD1 (6 bases). Germline V lookup: CDR1 LGHNA, CDR2 YNFKEQ. Between the trimmed V and J ends, which lost 0 bases and 5 bases, there was a span of 11 bases. This CDR3 contains 14 residues. In DNA, the CDR3 is TGTGCCAGCAGCCAAGATCTTAGGGGGAACGAGCAGTACTTC. Translating gives CASSQDLRGNEQYF.

This clonotype was recorded many times. V usage is TRBV6-5 and J usage is TRBJ1-5; a possible D gene is TRBD1 (5 bases). Trimming left V 6 bases short and J 5 bases short, with 14 bases between. Germline V gene lookup returns CDR1 MNHEY and CDR2 SVGAGI. The CDR3 runs 14 residues. This CDR3 reads CASSRRGEDQPQHF. CDR3 in DNA: TGTGCCAGCAGCCGCCGGGGGGAGGATCAGCCCCAGCATTTT.

The genes are TRBV19 and TRBJ2-7; D not resolved. CDR1 is LNHDA, CDR2 SQIVND, per germline (reference sequence). V was trimmed by 5 bases and J by 0 bases, leaving 11 bases between them. The CDR3 has 14 amino acids. This CDR3 is CASSHRVLSYEQYF. The CDR3 DNA sequence: TGTGCCAGTAGTCACCGGGTCCTCTCCTACGAGCAGTACTTC.

The rearrangement links TRBV6-2 or TRBV6-3 to TRBJ2-7, with 7 bases fitting TRBD1. The CDR3 extends over 15 amino acids. Trimming removed 0 bases from V and 2 bases from J; junction bases left unmatched: 4. CDR1 MNHEY and CDR2 SVGEGT come from the germline V gene. The CDR3 spells CASSYSRGTAYEQYF. CDR3 nucleotides: TGTGCCAGCAGTTACTCTAGGGGGACAGCCTACGAGCAGTACTTC.

This clonotype has just a few counts. The genes are TRBV29-1 and TRBJ2-6; D may be TRBD1 (6 bases). V lost 7 bases and J lost 1, with 8 bases in between. The CDR3 sequence is 13 residues long. Germline V gene sequence: CDR1 SQVTM, CDR2 ANQGSEA. CDR3 loop: CSATGSGANVLTF. The CDR3 DNA reads TGCAGCGCAACAGGGTCTGGGGCCAACGTCCTGACTTTC. Drawing the rest from reference TRBV29-1 and TRBJ2-6, the complete variable domain is SAVISQKPSRDICQRGTSLTIQCQVDSQVTMMFWYRQQPGQSLTLIATANQGSEATYESGFVIDKFPISRPNLTFSTLTVSNMSPEDSSIYLCSATGSGANVLTFGAGSRLTVL.

On this clonotype: A read error may explain this, as a much larger clone is one base away. J is TRBJ2-3 and V is TRBV7-9, with 9 bases aligning to TRBD1. The J segment lost 6 bases and the V segment lost 5 bases, leaving 9 bases of the junction unmatched. From germline, CDR1 is SEHNR and CDR2 FQNEAQ (reference sequence). The length of the CDR3 is 15 residues. CDR3 nucleotides: TGTGCCAGCAGCGGTCCGGGACAGGGCGCGGATACGCAGTATTTT. Its protein product is CASSGPGQGADTQYF.

The rearrangement uses TRBV6-5 and TRBJ1-6; 7 bases agree with TRBD1. Trimming took 4 bases from V and 7 from J; bases not matched to a gene: 4. The germline gives CDR1 MNHEY, CDR2 SVGAGI. This CDR3 is built from 14 residues. The chain's CDR3 is CASSWDSGNSPLHF. The CDR3 region has the DNA TGTGCCAGCAGTTGGGACAGCGGAAATTCACCCCTCCACTTT.

This clonotype has just a few counts. The V call is TRBV5-1, the J call TRBJ2-2, with TRBD2 matching over 13 bases. Trimming at V came to 3 bases and at J to 2 bases, leaving 10 bases not matched to a gene. The CDR3 is 19 amino acids. Germline V CDR1 and CDR2: SGHRS, YFSETQ. The CDR3 nucleotides read TGCGCCAGCAGCTGGGCTGGACTAGCGGGGGCGATTAACACCGGGGAGCTGTTTTTT. It encodes CASSWAGLAGAINTGELFF.

Only a few counts were recorded for this clonotype. The CDR3: CASSERGSTDTQYF. The CDR3 DNA sequence: TGTGCCAGCAGTGAGCGGGGGAGCACAGATACGCAGTATTTT. This chain links TRBV6-4 with TRBJ2-3; 7 bases are shared with TRBD2. Germline trimming cut 3 bases from V and 0 bases from J; bases unmatched to any gene: 0. Germline V gene lookup returns CDR1 MRHNA and CDR2 SNTAGT. The CDR3 sequence is 14 residues long.

The rearrangement uses TRBV5-6 and TRBJ1-2; 8 bases fit TRBD1. Looked up from germline, CDR1 is SGHDT and CDR2 is YYEEEE. The CDR3 has 15 residues. V lost 3 bases and J lost 6; bases outside the gene matches: 10. The CDR3 bases are TGTGCCAGCAGCTCCTACGTATGGACAGGGAATGGCTACACCTTC. It codes for CASSSYVWTGNGYTF.

This rearrangement joins TRBV12-3 or TRBV12-4 to TRBJ2-1, with 7 bases identical to TRBD1. The CDR3 is 14 amino acids. The V and J ends lost 7 bases and 3 bases, in that order; junction bases with no gene match: 6. The CDR3 here is CASTQTGSYNEQFF. The DNA of the CDR3 is TGTGCCAGCACTCAGACAGGGAGCTACAATGAGCAGTTCTTC.

On this clonotype: A much larger clone sits a single nucleotide away, making a read error possible. V is TRBV29-1 and J is TRBJ2-1; the match to TRBD2 covers 8 bases. There are 11 residues in the CDR3. Germline V gives CDR1 SQVTM, CDR2 ANQGSEA. The trim removed 6 bases at V and 11 bases at J, leaving 6 bases unmatched. The CDR3 DNA sequence: TGCAGCGTGGGACTAGAGGGGCAGCAGTTCTTC. Translation gives CSVGLEGQQFF.

This clonotype was counted many times. The chain links TRBV27 to TRBJ1-6; D is ambiguous. V was trimmed by 3 bases and J by 8 bases, leaving 14 bases between them. The CDR3 runs 15 residues. Germline values: CDR1 MNHEY, CDR2 SMNVEV (reference sequence). The chain's CDR3 is CASSLLGVNYSPLHF. The DNA of the CDR3 is TGTGCCAGCAGTTTGCTCGGGGTGAACTATTCACCCCTCCACTTT.

Only one count was recorded for this clonotype. V gene TRBV10-3 combines with J gene TRBJ2-1; D not certain. This CDR3 has 16 amino acids. Germline CDR1 ENHRY, CDR2 SYGVKD. With 1 base removed from V and 0 bases from J, the gap between germline ends came to 10 bases. CDR3 sequence: CAISEWPRSSYNEQFF. In DNA, the CDR3 is TGTGCCATCAGTGAGTGGCCGCGAAGCTCCTACAATGAGCAGTTCTTC.

This clonotype was observed at least ten times. V and J are TRBV6-5 and TRBJ1-4; tentative D call: TRBD1 (5 bases). Germline assignment: CDR1 MNHEY and CDR2 SVGAGI. The V end lost 7 bases, the J end lost 1 base, and 13 bases lay between the germline ends. The length of the CDR3 is 15 residues. This CDR3 is CASNLRGITNEKLFF. DNA for the CDR3: TGTGCCAGCAACCTAAGGGGAATAACTAATGAAAAACTGTTTTTT.

Many counts were recorded for this clonotype. This rearrangement joins TRBV5-8 to TRBJ1-1, with D possibly TRBD1 on 6 matching bases. The CDR3 extends over 14 amino acids. Trimming took off 3 bases at V and 1 base at J, with 10 bases between the two ends. Germline loops: CDR1 SGHTS, CDR2 YDEGEE. CDR3 protein: CASSWPQGNTEAFF. CDR3 coding DNA: TGTGCCAGCAGCTGGCCACAGGGGAACACTGAAGCTTTCTTT.

This clonotype was seen repeatedly, ten times or more. The rearrangement links TRBV7-3 to TRBJ2-3; D is unclear. V was cut by 0 bases and J by 2 bases, with 12 bases left in between. This CDR3 has 16 residues. The germline V gene has CDR1 SGHTA and CDR2 FQGTGA. The CDR3: CASSLTPGTLTDTQYF. The DNA of the CDR3 is TGTGCCAGCAGCTTAACGCCGGGTACCCTCACAGATACGCAGTATTTT.

Many counts were recorded for this clonotype. The gene calls are TRBV4-1 and TRBJ1-5; D ambiguous. CDR3 length: 17 amino acids. V dropped 1 base and J dropped 3 bases, with 16 bases sitting between them. Germline CDR1 is MGHRA and CDR2 is YSYEKL. Here the CDR3 DNA reads TGCGCCAGCAGCCAAGTTCCGACCGTTGCTTCCAATCAGCCCCAGCATTTT. Amino acids: CASSQVPTVASNQPQHF.

This chain links TRBV10-3 with TRBJ2-3; TRBD1 might be the D (5 bases). The CDR3 spans 15 residues. With 4 bases removed from V and 6 bases from J, the gap between germline ends came to 17 bases. Per germline, CDR1 ENHRY and CDR2 SYGVKD. The CDR3 DNA sequence: TGTGCCATCAGTGTTACCTCTGGACCAGGGGATACGCAGTATTTT. Encoded protein: CAISVTSGPGDTQYF.

CDR3 residues: CASSWPGQPNYGYTF. The CDR3 coding sequence is TGTGCCAGCAGTTGGCCGGGACAGCCTAACTATGGCTACACCTTC. This chain links TRBV3-1 with TRBJ1-2; TRBD1 agrees at 7 bases. Germline V CDR1 and CDR2: LGHDT, YNNKEL (reference sequence). The CDR3 contains 15 residues. V was clipped by 6 bases and J by 0 bases; unmatched bases: 7.

This clonotype was counted at least ten times. The rearrangement joins TRBV5-5 to TRBJ1-1; D is perhaps TRBD1 (6 bases). CDR1 is SGHKS and CDR2 is YYEKEE in the germline V gene (reference sequence). V dropped 1 base and J dropped 6 bases, with 22 bases sitting between them. The CDR3 runs to 17 residues. For the CDR3, the DNA is TGTGCCAGCAGCTTGTACACAGGGCCCCAGCACGGGGCTGAAGCTTTCTTT. Translated, it gives CASSLYTGPQHGAEAFF.

This chain uses TRBV5-4 with TRBJ2-1; TRBD1 matches at 7 bases. With V trimmed by 2 bases and J by 10 bases, 3 bases remained unmatched. Germline V CDR1 and CDR2: SGHNT, YYREEE (reference sequence). The CDR3 runs 12 residues. This CDR3 is CASSFWTGEQFF. In DNA form, the CDR3 reads TGTGCCAGCAGCTTTTGGACAGGCGAGCAGTTCTTC.